The 19 T cell receptor beta chains below all came from one sample that was sequenced in a study of blood T cell repertoires in COVID-19. Using immunoSEQ multiplex PCR, the repertoire was profiled, and TCRdb retains in-frame clones only, with some absent. The sample consists of approximately 250,000 clones, approximately 86% of them appearing once. Sequences were obtained from peripheral blood. The source is a woman aged 55 to 70 with COVID-19, enrolled during active disease.

The chain employs TRBV28 and TRBJ2-7, with D maybe TRBD2 (5 bases). This CDR3 spans 13 amino acids. Germline lookup yields CDR1 MDHEN and CDR2 SYDVKM. V lost 5 bases, J lost 1 base, and 9 bases lay in between. The DNA for the CDR3 is TGTGCCAGCAGTAAACTAGGTTCCTACGAGCAGTACTTC. Residues: CASSKLGSYEQYF.

The rearrangement links TRBV7-6 to TRBJ2-7, with D possibly matching TRBD1 (6 bases). The CDR3 runs to 16 residues. Trimming left V 5 bases short and J 3 bases short, with 20 bases between. Germline-derived CDR1 and CDR2 are SGHVS and FNYEAQ. In nucleotides, the CDR3 is TGTGCCAGCAGCATGCCGGGACAAAGGGTGGACTACGAGCAGTACTTC. Translating it yields CASSMPGQRVDYEQYF.

The V call is TRBV7-2, the J call TRBJ1-5, with unresolved D. The CDR3 contains 13 residues. V lost 5 bases, J lost 0 bases, and 5 bases lay in between. Germline V gene lookup returns CDR1 SGHTA and CDR2 FQGNSA. The CDR3 DNA is TGTGCCAGCAGCCCTTATAGCAATCAGCCCCAGCATTTT. This sequence encodes CASSPYSNQPQHF.

The rearrangement links TRBV12-3 or TRBV12-4 to TRBJ1-2; TRBD1 matches 9 bases. The CDR3 is 13 residues long. V trimming: 1 base; J trimming: 8 bases; junction bases outside the gene matches: 2. CDR3 region: CASSLEQGAGYTF. The CDR3 DNA follows: TGTGCCAGCAGTTTAGAACAGGGGGCGGGCTACACCTTC.

The V gene is TRBV28, the J gene TRBJ2-2; 12 bases align to TRBD2. Germline-derived CDR1 and CDR2 are MDHEN and SYDVKM. With 6 bases clipped from V and 3 bases from J, the junction kept 17 bases outside the gene matches. The CDR3 spans 20 residues. The CDR3 DNA is TGTGCCAGCAGACCCCTCAGCCCCCTAGCGGGAGGGACCCACACCGGGGAGCTGTTTTTT. It encodes CASRPLSPLAGGTHTGELFF.

This chain joins TRBV11-2 and TRBJ1-6; TRBD1 is a possible D gene (6 bases). The CDR3 length is 17 residues. From germline, CDR1 is SGHAT and CDR2 FQNNGV. V was cut by 5 bases and J by 6 bases, with 20 bases left in between. The CDR3 DNA reads as TGTGCCAGCAGCCCAAAATACCCGGGACATCTTAATTCACCCCTCCACTTT. Protein product: CASSPKYPGHLNSPLHF.

This clone appeared a single time. The CDR3 reads CASSQIQGRAFF. The CDR3 nucleotides are TGTGCCAGCAGTCAAATACAGGGGCGGGCTTTCTTT. The rearrangement joins TRBV2 to TRBJ1-1; 7 bases fit TRBD1. Germline assignment: CDR1 SNHLY and CDR2 FYNNEI. CDR3 length: 12 amino acids. J lost 11 bases, V lost 5 bases, and 8 bases had no gene match.

The V call is TRBV10-3, the J call TRBJ2-1; TRBD1 is a possible D gene (5 bases). V dropped 11 bases and J dropped 8 bases, with 16 bases sitting between them. The CDR3 is 12 residues long. Germline V gives CDR1 ENHRY, CDR2 SYGVKD. The CDR3 nucleotides are TGTGCCCATAGGACACCTGGGGATGAGCAGTTCTTC. Encoded protein: CAHRTPGDEQFF.

V and J are TRBV7-8 and TRBJ2-7, with 11 bases aligning to TRBD2. Germline V gene data show CDR1 as SGHVS and CDR2 as FQNEAQ. CDR3 length: 15 residues. The V and J ends lost 5 bases and 2 bases, in that order; junction bases with no gene match: 5. This chain's CDR3 is CASSRGLAETYEQYF. As DNA, the CDR3 is TGTGCCAGCAGCCGGGGACTAGCGGAAACCTACGAGCAGTACTTC.

The gene calls are TRBV19 and TRBJ1-4, with D uncertain. This CDR3 region has 15 residues. Trimming cost V 3 bases and J 5 bases, with 13 bases left between them. Germline V gene lookup returns CDR1 LNHDA and CDR2 SQIVND (reference sequence). The CDR3: CASSMLAVRNEKLFF. CDR3 sequence (DNA): TGTGCCAGTAGTATGCTAGCGGTTAGGAATGAAAAACTGTTTTTT.

This chain links TRBV18 with TRBJ2-7; a possible D gene is TRBD2 (6 bases). CDR3 length: 15 residues. With 6 bases removed from V and 1 base from J, the gap between germline ends came to 16 bases. Germline CDR1 is KGHSH and CDR2 is LQKENI. The CDR3 DNA reads TGTGCCAGCTCCCCCGGGGGAGCCCCTTCCTACGAGCAGTACTTC. It specifies CASSPGGAPSYEQYF.

The chain is built from TRBV19 and TRBJ1-5; D not certain. The CDR3 extends over 15 amino acids. The V and J ends lost 5 bases and 0 bases respectively, with 11 bases between them. Germline CDR1 LNHDA, CDR2 SQIVND (reference sequence). CDR3 residues: CASSPRGSSNQPQHF. CDR3 in DNA: TGTGCCAGTAGTCCCCGCGGAAGTAGCAATCAGCCCCAGCATTTT.

On this clone itself: At one end, the junction sequence differs from germline, possibly due to a read error. This chain joins TRBV5-1 and TRBJ1-5; 8 bases match TRBD1. The CDR3 is 14 amino acids. Germline lookup yields CDR1 SGHRS and CDR2 YFSETQ. As DNA, the CDR3 is TGCGCCAGCAGGTTGGACAGGGGCAATCAGCCCCAGCATTTT. Its protein product is CASRLDRGNQPQHF.

V usage is TRBV6-1 and J usage is TRBJ1-4; D ambiguous. This CDR3 has 17 amino acids. The germline CDR1 and CDR2 sequences are MNHNS and SASEGT. V dropped 4 bases and J dropped 0 bases, with 15 bases sitting between them. This CDR3 is CASSVRTGGATNEKLFF. The CDR3 DNA is TGTGCCAGCAGTGTTAGGACCGGAGGTGCAACTAATGAAAAACTGTTTTTT.

The V call is TRBV6-5, the J call TRBJ1-5, with D possibly matching TRBD1 (6 bases). This CDR3 contains 15 residues. CDR1 MNHEY and CDR2 SVGAGI come from the germline V gene. V lost 7 bases to trimming and J lost 2 bases, with 15 bases between them. The CDR3 sequence is CASNQLPGGNQPQHF. CDR3 nucleotides: TGTGCCAGCAACCAACTTCCAGGGGGCAATCAGCCCCAGCATTTT.

The gene calls are TRBV6-1 and TRBJ2-7; possibly TRBD1 for D (5 bases). With 1 base removed from V and 10 bases from J, the gap between germline ends came to 8 bases. Germline V CDR1 and CDR2: MNHNS, SASEGT. The CDR3 has 11 residues. The CDR3 is CASSEVRAQYF. For the CDR3, the DNA is TGTGCCAGCAGTGAAGTCAGGGCACAGTACTTC.

The genes are TRBV6-2 or TRBV6-3 and TRBJ2-7; TRBD2 matches at 12 bases. The CDR3 loop spans 16 amino acids. After removal of 3 bases from V and 2 bases from J, the junction contained 5 bases not matched to a gene. The germline V gene encodes CDR1 MNHEY and CDR2 SVGEGT. In nucleotides, the CDR3 is TGTGCCAGCAGTTATGCCACTAGCGGGAGGACCTACGAGCAGTACTTC. Protein: CASSYATSGRTYEQYF.

The chain recombines TRBV5-1 with TRBJ2-3, with no clear D. There are 15 residues in the CDR3. V lost 1 base and J lost 4, with 13 bases in between. Germline values: CDR1 SGHRS, CDR2 YFSETQ. CDR3 nucleotides: TGCGCCAGCAGCTTGAGTGTGGTAGCCTCAGATACGCAGTATTTT. This gives the protein CASSLSVVASDTQYF.

About this clone: The sample has other DNA sequences that encode this CDR3 too. The V gene is TRBV4-2, the J gene TRBJ2-7; tentatively, D is TRBD2 (5 bases). Between the trimmed V and J ends, which lost 5 bases and 7 bases, there was a span of 9 bases. The germline V gene encodes CDR1 LGHNA and CDR2 YNFKEQ. This CDR3 has 11 residues. DNA of the CDR3: TGTGCCAGCAGCTCCACGGGGGAGCAGTACTTC. Translating it yields CASSSTGEQYF.